This T cell receptor beta chain was observed in a study of blood T cell repertoires in COVID-19 (dated by TCRdb to the early 2020s). At the level of the whole study: Collaborator samples came from the United States, Italy and Spain and covered acute and convalescent phases of COVID-19. Where available, HLA class I and class II types were obtained from metadata supplied by the sample provider rather than from assay-based typing. The samples were drawn from the first 160 participants of the ongoing ImmuneRACE study and from roughly 1,300 subjects provided by 6 global collaborators. The repertoires were released in a freely available public database intended as a resource for research on the immune response to SARS-CoV-2. The prospective study material was composed of cDNA or gDNA derived from T cells, B-cell-depleted T cells, or PBMCs. Sample metadata almost always included a de-identified subject ID, COVID-19 status, age in years and sex. Deeply sampled blood TCRbeta repertoires from subjects exposed to, actively infected with, or recovered from COVID-19 were included in the dataset.

One collaborating source in Seattle enrolled patients while the patients were actively infected and followed the patients over time throughout the course of disease. Each collaborating institution followed its own protocols to collect whole blood in K2EDTA tubes. For TCRbeta analysis, collaborator samples were shipped as frozen whole blood, as isolated PBMCs, or as DNA extracted from either sample type. TCRbeta CDR3 regions were amplified from genomic DNA by means of the immunoSEQ Assay, a bias-controlled multiplex PCR. As for how the authors treated the data: The number of nucleated cells in each sample was estimated from the amplification of reference gene primers within the assay. To quantify the absolute abundance of each unique TCRbeta CDR3 rearrangement, sequence reads were collapsed and filtered. For each sample, productive Simpson clonality was calculated by taking the square root of Simpson's diversity index across productive rearrangements. TCRdb took this table from immuneACCESS and kept in-frame rearrangements with V and J called. Such tables lack part of the clones; where checked against another copy, unresolved V genes explain under half of the gap, and the rest is unexplained. From that table come the V and J calls and clone size; the DNA was used to work out D and trimming. Present in this sample are 500,000 to 600,000 clones, roughly 89% of which were seen just once. The ten largest clones add up to about 8% of the sample.

This clone has only a few counts. Its antigen is unknown. Nothing much larger sits one base from this clone, and base qualities are not available. Taken from the germline V gene (reference sequence), the CDR1 and CDR2 loops are MNHEY and SMNVEV. Trimming takes 4 bases off V and 4 bases off J; junction bases not matched to a gene: 5. Counted from cysteine to phenylalanine, this CDR3 has 15 amino acids. The kept DNA is CDR3 alone, 45 bases in frame from the first base. What the work shows at the level of the full study, not this receptor alone: How much clinical and demographic metadata was included differed by source and by participant, and the metadata was provided uncurated.

The sequencing input was peripheral blood. The sequence was obtained from a woman aged 50 to 65 with COVID-19, enrolled during active disease. Recombination connected TRBV27 to TRBJ2-2; TRBD2 fits 8 bases in the junction. The nucleotide sequence is given as TGTGCCAGCAGTTCGGGAGGGTATGGCACCGGGGAGCTGTTTTTT. Translation gives CASSSGGYGTGELFF.